The entry below gives a single TCR beta chain sequence along with its context. Antigen specificity is unknown. The PCR was carried out with 60 Vbeta primers and 13 Jbeta primers. TCRdb's table, derived via immunoSEQ multiplex PCR, lists solely in-frame clones and lacks some. Here the sample spans some 250,000 clones, around 80% being singletons. These data are taken from a study of cytomegalovirus exposure and HLA in healthy donors. Study-level points and caveats: 164 TCR beta chains were listed as cytomegalovirus-associated.

The CDR3 runs 17 residues. Germline V gene data show CDR1 as MNHEY and CDR2 as SMNVEV (reference sequence). V shed 0 bases, J shed 0 bases, and the junction held 2 bases outside the gene matches. This sequence joins TRBV27 and TRBJ1-1; the match to TRBD1 covers 12 bases. Material for sequencing was PBMCs. The source of this sequence is a woman aged 40 to 49 in good health and CMV-seropositive. In DNA, the CDR3 is TGTGCCAGCAGTTTATCTGGGACAGGGGGCCTGAACACTGAAGCTTTCTTT. This codes for CASSLSGTGGLNTEAFF.